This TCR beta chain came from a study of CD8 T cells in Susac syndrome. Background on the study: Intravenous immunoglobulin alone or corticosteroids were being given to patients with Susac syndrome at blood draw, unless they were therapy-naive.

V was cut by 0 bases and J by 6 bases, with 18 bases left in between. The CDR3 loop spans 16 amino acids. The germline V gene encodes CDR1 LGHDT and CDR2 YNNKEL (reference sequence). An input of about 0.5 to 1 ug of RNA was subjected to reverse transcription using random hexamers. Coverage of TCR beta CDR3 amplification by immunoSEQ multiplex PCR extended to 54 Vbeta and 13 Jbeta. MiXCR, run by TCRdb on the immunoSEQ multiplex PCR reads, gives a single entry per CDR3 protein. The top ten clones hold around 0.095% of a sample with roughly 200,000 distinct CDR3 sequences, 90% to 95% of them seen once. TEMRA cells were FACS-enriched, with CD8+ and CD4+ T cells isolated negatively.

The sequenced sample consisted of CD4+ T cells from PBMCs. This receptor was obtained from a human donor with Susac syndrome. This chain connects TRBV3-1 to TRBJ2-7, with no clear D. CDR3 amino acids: CASSQDYSHTYTEQYF. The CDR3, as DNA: TGTGCCAGCAGCCAAGATTACTCTCATACCTACACCGAGCAGTACTTC.